These 30 T cell receptor beta chains originate from one sample sequenced in a study of T-cell memory formation after mild COVID-19. TCRdb reprocessed the 5' RACE reads via MiXCR and lists one record per CDR3 protein. Of 210,000 or so distinct CDR3 sequences in the sample, approximately 10% are singletons; the top ten hold approximately 3%. The sequencing input was PBMCs or a T cell subset sorted from them (not recorded which). These receptors originate from a young man who had mild COVID-19 (a few samples of this study predate the infection). Cell type and time point are not known.

The chain carries TRBV7-9 and TRBJ2-4; D remains unclear. Trimming cost V 7 bases and J 6 bases, with 16 bases left between them. The CDR3 contains 14 residues. Per the germline V gene, CDR1 is SEHNR and CDR2 is FQNEAQ (reference sequence). The CDR3 nucleotides read TGTGCCAGCACCCAAGTGGCTAAGGGAAACATTCAGTACTTC. Its protein is CASTQVAKGNIQYF.

This clonotype was seen a handful of times. The chain combines TRBV7-2 with TRBJ2-1; TRBD2 aligns across 8 bases. Trimming took 4 bases from V and 4 from J; bases not matched to a gene: 6. Germline V gives CDR1 SGHTA, CDR2 FQGNSA. The CDR3 is 15 amino acids. The CDR3 coding sequence is TGTGCCAGCAGCTCCGCCGGGGGGGGTTACAATGAGCAGTTCTTC. Translating gives CASSSAGGGYNEQFF.

The chain joins TRBV7-2 to TRBJ2-2; 8 bases map to TRBD2. CDR3 size: 14 residues. The germline V gene encodes CDR1 SGHTA and CDR2 FQGNSA. Trimming removed 5 bases from V and 7 bases from J; junction bases left unmatched: 6. CDR3 amino acids: CASSRGGSYGELFF. In DNA form, the CDR3 reads TGTGCCAGCAGCCGGGGGGGTTCGTACGGGGAGCTGTTTTTT. Filled out from reference TRBV7-2 and TRBJ2-2, the complete variable domain reads GAGVSQSPSNKVTEKGKDVELRCDPISGHTALYWYRQSLGQGLEFLIYFQGNSAPDKSGLPSDRFSAERTGGSVSTLTIQRTQQEDSAVYLCASSRGGSYGELFFGEGSRLTVL.

This clonotype was recorded many times. The J gene is TRBJ1-5, the V gene TRBV12-3 or TRBV12-4; weak D call: TRBD1 (5 bases). Between the trimmed V and J ends, which lost 6 bases and 1 base, there was a span of 10 bases. CDR3 length equals 14 residues. The CDR3 bases are TGTGCCAGCAGCCGGGACGGAAGCAATCAGCCCCAGCATTTT. Translation gives CASSRDGSNQPQHF.

The rearrangement uses TRBV5-1 and TRBJ1-2; D remains unclear. Germline V lookup: CDR1 SGHRS, CDR2 YFSETQ. The CDR3 runs 14 residues. Between the trimmed V and J ends, which lost 0 bases and 7 bases, there was a span of 13 bases. In DNA form, the CDR3 reads TGCGCCAGCAGCTTGGGGGAACCTTCGGTTGGCTACACCTTC. This codes for CASSLGEPSVGYTF.

The rearrangement joins TRBV5-1 to TRBJ1-2; TRBD1 is a possible D gene (6 bases). The CDR3 runs to 17 residues. Trimming stripped 2 bases from V and 3 bases from J, with 20 bases between. From germline, CDR1 is SGHRS and CDR2 YFSETQ. This chain's CDR3 is CASSFRGRGGADYGYTF. The DNA of the CDR3 is TGCGCCAGCAGCTTTCGCGGGAGAGGGGGGGCAGACTATGGCTACACCTTC.

This clonotype appeared a few times. V usage is TRBV5-1 and J usage is TRBJ1-2, with TRBD1 as a possible D gene (6 bases). The CDR3 has 15 amino acids. CDR1 and CDR2 (germline): SGHRS, YFSETQ. Trimming pared 0 bases from V and 4 bases from J, leaving 13 bases between. CDR3 DNA: TGCGCCAGCAGCTTGGGTTCAGGGGACTTCTATGGCTACACCTTC. Amino acids: CASSLGSGDFYGYTF.

This clonotype showed up just a few times. The gene calls are TRBV12-3 or TRBV12-4 and TRBJ2-5; D gene unclear. V lost 2 bases to trimming and J lost 1 base, with 5 bases between them. The CDR3 spans 13 residues. CDR3 DNA: TGTGCCAGCAGTTTACTTGCCCAAGAGACCCAGTACTTC. Its protein is CASSLLAQETQYF.

This clonotype was picked up many times. V is TRBV5-1 and J is TRBJ2-1; TRBD2 aligns across 11 bases. CDR3 size: 15 residues. The trim removed 0 bases at V and 6 bases at J, leaving 2 bases unmatched. CDR1 SGHRS and CDR2 YFSETQ come from the germline V gene. CDR3 coding DNA: TGCGCCAGCAGCTTGGGGACTAGCGGGCGCAATGAGCAGTTCTTC. Amino acids: CASSLGTSGRNEQFF. The full variable domain, its missing parts supplied by reference TRBV5-1 and TRBJ2-1, is KAGVTQTPRYLIKTRGQQVTLSCSPISGHRSVSWYQQTPGQGLQFLFEYFSETQRNKGNFPGRFSGRQFSNSRSEMNVSTLELGDSALYLCASSLGTSGRNEQFFGPGTRLTVL.

The chain joins TRBV6-2 or TRBV6-3 to TRBJ1-6, with 8 bases that match TRBD1. Losses at the gene ends were 6 bases for V and 10 bases for J; bases not matched to a gene: 8. Germline V lookup: CDR1 MNHEY, CDR2 SVGEGT. CDR3 length: 14 residues. CDR3 nucleotides: TGTGCCAGCAGCCGAGGACAGGGTGGGTCACCCCTCCACTTT. Amino acids: CASSRGQGGSPLHF.

The chain joins TRBV11-1 to TRBJ2-1; 10 nucleotides align to TRBD1. Germline V gene sequence: CDR1 SGHAT, CDR2 FQDESV (reference sequence). This CDR3 has 14 residues. J was trimmed by 8 bases and V by 2 bases; bases with no gene match: 3. The CDR3 reads CASSLLTGGYEQFF. CDR3 in DNA: TGTGCCAGCAGCTTACTGACAGGGGGCTATGAGCAGTTCTTC.

This clonotype was seen only a few times. The gene calls are TRBV25-1 and TRBJ1-4; D call uncertain. Trimming left V 4 bases short and J 5 bases short, with 8 bases between. The CDR3 sequence is 13 residues long. Looked up from germline, CDR1 is MGHDK and CDR2 is SYGVNS. The DNA of the CDR3 is TGTGCCAGCAGTGCACGGGAGAATGAAAAACTGTTTTTT. As protein: CASSARENEKLFF.

The J gene is TRBJ2-1, the V gene TRBV19; perhaps D is TRBD1 or TRBD2 (5 bases each). V was trimmed by 7 bases and J by 6 bases, leaving 13 bases between them. Germline assignment: CDR1 LNHDA and CDR2 SQIVND (reference sequence). CDR3 length: 13 residues. The CDR3 loop reads CASNTGGSNEQFF. As DNA, the CDR3 is TGTGCCAGTAATACAGGAGGTTCCAATGAGCAGTTCTTC.

The chain uses TRBV5-1 and TRBJ2-3, with D perhaps matching TRBD2 (6 bases). CDR3 length: 15 residues. Germline values: CDR1 SGHRS, CDR2 YFSETQ. The germline V and J ends were trimmed by 0 bases and 3 bases, with 11 bases remaining between them. The CDR3 DNA sequence: TGCGCCAGCAGCTTGGCCAGGGAGGCGACAGATACGCAGTATTTT. Protein sequence: CASSLAREATDTQYF.

The DNA of the CDR3 is TGTGCCAGCGCCCGGGGAGGGAAGGCCTACGAGCAGTACTTC. It translates to CASARGGKAYEQYF. The chain couples TRBV25-1 to TRBJ2-7, with 7 nucleotides matching TRBD2. Per the germline V gene, CDR1 is MGHDK and CDR2 is SYGVNS. This CDR3 has 14 amino acids. V was clipped by 8 bases and J by 2 bases; unmatched bases: 9.

The CDR3 DNA reads TGTGCCAGCAGTTTCCGGGGGGGCTTCACCGGGGAGCTGTTTTTT. Protein sequence: CASSFRGGFTGELFF. The gene calls are TRBV27 and TRBJ2-2; 8 bases map to TRBD2. Germline V gives CDR1 MNHEY, CDR2 SMNVEV (reference sequence). The CDR3 is made up of 15 amino acids. Germline trimming cut 3 bases from V and 4 bases from J; bases unmatched to any gene: 4.

This clonotype was picked up many times. This sequence joins TRBV7-2 and TRBJ1-1; the D is unclear. Deletions cut 1 base from V and 4 bases from J, with 4 bases between. This CDR3 contains 12 residues. The germline gives CDR1 SGHTA, CDR2 FQGNSA. The CDR3 DNA reads as TGTGCCAGCAGCTTAGTTAGCACTGAAGCTTTCTTT. Translating gives CASSLVSTEAFF. Combining the CDR3 with reference TRBV7-2 and TRBJ1-1 gives the whole variable domain GAGVSQSPSNKVTEKGKDVELRCDPISGHTALYWYRQSLGQGLEFLIYFQGNSAPDKSGLPSDRFSAERTGGSVSTLTIQRTQQEDSAVYLCASSLVSTEAFFGQGTRLTVV.

This CDR3 reads CASSLPGLVEGTQYF. CDR3 DNA: TGTGCCAGCAGCCTCCCGGGGCTAGTTGAGGGGACCCAGTACTTC. V gene TRBV5-6 combines with J gene TRBJ2-5; the D gene could be TRBD1 or TRBD2 (5 bases each). The CDR3 length is 15 residues. Germline V gene lookup returns CDR1 SGHDT and CDR2 YYEEEE. Trimming cost V 4 bases and J 7 bases, with 20 bases left between them.

J is TRBJ2-7 and V is TRBV18; D unresolved. The germline V gene encodes CDR1 KGHSH and CDR2 LQKENI. Trimming stripped 2 bases from V and 7 bases from J, with 15 bases between. This CDR3 has 14 amino acids. The CDR3 region is CASSPRANDGEQYV. CDR3 nucleotide sequence: TGTGCCAGCTCACCAAGGGCCAACGACGGGGAGCAGTACGTC.

The chain combines TRBV2 with TRBJ2-5; D possibly matches TRBD1 or TRBD2 (6 bases each). The V end was cut by 6 bases, the J end by 5 bases, with 13 bases between. This CDR3 region has 13 residues. Germline CDR1 and CDR2: SNHLY and FYNNEI. In nucleotides, the CDR3 is TGTGCCAGCAGCCAGGAGGGGGTGGAGACCCAGTACTTC. It yields the protein CASSQEGVETQYF.

This clonotype turned up a few times. J is TRBJ2-7 and V is TRBV7-9; D remains ambiguous. CDR1 is SEHNR and CDR2 is FQNEAQ in the germline V gene (reference sequence). Trimming pared 3 bases from V and 1 base from J, leaving 4 bases between. This CDR3 contains 12 residues. CDR3 sequence: CASSLESYEQYF. CDR3 DNA: TGTGCCAGCAGCTTGGAGTCCTACGAGCAGTACTTC.

A few counts support this clonotype. The gene calls are TRBV20-1 and TRBJ2-5, with D uncertain. Trimming cost V 0 bases and J 5 bases, with 16 bases left between them. CDR1 and CDR2 from the germline V gene are DFQATT and SNEGSKA (reference sequence). The CDR3 runs 15 residues. The CDR3 spells CSARDGSRAEETQYF. CDR3 in DNA: TGCAGTGCTAGAGATGGGTCGAGAGCTGAGGAGACCCAGTACTTC.

This clonotype was counted between two and nine times. This chain uses TRBV19 with TRBJ1-1; no reliable D call. CDR3 size: 14 residues. Germline V gene lookup returns CDR1 LNHDA and CDR2 SQIVND (reference sequence). The germline V and J ends were trimmed by 8 bases and 3 bases, with 16 bases remaining between them. The CDR3 loop is CASYKDFYDTEAFF. In nucleotides, the CDR3 is TGTGCCAGTTACAAGGATTTTTACGACACTGAAGCTTTCTTT.

DNA of the CDR3: TGCGCCAGCAGCCAAGTCGTGACGGCTGGAAACACCATATATTTT. It yields the protein CASSQVVTAGNTIYF. The rearrangement links TRBV4-3 to TRBJ1-3, with D hard to call. In germline, CDR1 is LGHNA, CDR2 YSLEER. V was trimmed by 1 base and J by 2 bases, leaving 9 bases between them. The CDR3 sequence is 15 residues long.

This chain links TRBV27 with TRBJ2-5, with D perhaps matching TRBD2 (5 bases). This CDR3 is built from 15 residues. Germline V gene lookup returns CDR1 MNHEY and CDR2 SMNVEV (reference sequence). The V gene lost 5 bases and the J gene lost 3 bases, with 16 bases spanning the gap. The CDR3 spells CASSPNKHGKETQYF. The CDR3 region has the DNA TGTGCCAGCAGTCCGAACAAACACGGGAAAGAGACCCAGTACTTC.

The V gene is TRBV29-1, the J gene TRBJ2-1; no reliable D call. The ends were cut back, 1 base at V and 4 bases at J, with 11 bases in the middle. Germline loops: CDR1 SQVTM, CDR2 ANQGSEA. The CDR3 runs 14 residues. CDR3 sequence (DNA): TGCAGCGTTGAAGGGGTGCAGATTTACAATGAGCAGTTCTTC. Protein: CSVEGVQIYNEQFF.

The V call is TRBV28, the J call TRBJ2-1; 10 bases map to TRBD2. With 3 bases clipped from V and 1 base from J, the junction kept 9 bases outside the gene matches. Germline V gene data show CDR1 as MDHEN and CDR2 as SYDVKM. This CDR3 has 18 residues. CDR3 sequence reads: CASSLGGTSGESYNEQFF. As DNA, the CDR3 is TGTGCCAGCAGTTTGGGGGGTACTAGCGGGGAATCCTACAATGAGCAGTTCTTC.

This clonotype was seen more than once but under ten times. The CDR3 protein is CSAIPDSNQPQHF. As DNA, the CDR3 is TGCAGTGCTATTCCAGACAGCAATCAGCCCCAGCATTTT. The rearrangement uses TRBV20-1 and TRBJ1-5; D is uncertain. CDR3 length equals 13 residues. Between the trimmed V and J ends, which lost 4 bases and 1 base, there was a span of 8 bases. CDR1 is DFQATT, CDR2 SNEGSKA, per germline (reference sequence).

Ten or more counts support this clonotype. CDR3 in amino acids: CASSLGRTAYEQYF. The CDR3 DNA follows: TGCGCCAGCAGCTTGGGGAGGACAGCGTACGAGCAGTACTTC. This rearrangement joins TRBV5-1 to TRBJ2-7; D perhaps matches TRBD1 (6 bases). The CDR3 covers 14 residues. V lost 0 bases, J lost 4 bases, and 11 bases lay in between. Germline CDR1 and CDR2: SGHRS and YFSETQ.

The chain joins TRBV24-1 to TRBJ2-5, with D perhaps given as TRBD1 or TRBD2 (5 bases each). This CDR3 comprises 14 residues. In germline, CDR1 is KGHDR, CDR2 SFDVKD. V lost 2 bases and J 5 bases, leaving 11 bases between the germline ends. DNA for the CDR3: TGTGCCACCAGTGATTGGGGGAATACGGAGACCCAGTACTTC. Protein product: CATSDWGNTETQYF.